This TCR beta chain was found in a study of blood T cell repertoires in COVID-19. Study context: Specimens from acute and convalescent COVID-19 originated in the United States, Italy and Spain.

The CDR3 totals 12 residues. Recovery among Cohort 3 donors was established by two negative PCRs, clearance, or symptom resolution. TCRdb keeps only in-frame clones here, not all; method: immunoSEQ multiplex PCR. Of 390,000 or so clones listed, around 89% are singletons. This clone was counted only a few times. The sequenced material came from PBMCs or T cells enriched from blood (not recorded which). This TCR came from a man aged 18 to 29 who had recovered from COVID-19. This chain uses TRBV21-1 with TRBJ1-1. TRBV21-1 is assigned pseudogene status. In DNA form, the CDR3 reads TGTGCCAGCCCCCAAGAGCGTCCCGACGCTTTCTTT. As protein: CASPQERPDAFF.